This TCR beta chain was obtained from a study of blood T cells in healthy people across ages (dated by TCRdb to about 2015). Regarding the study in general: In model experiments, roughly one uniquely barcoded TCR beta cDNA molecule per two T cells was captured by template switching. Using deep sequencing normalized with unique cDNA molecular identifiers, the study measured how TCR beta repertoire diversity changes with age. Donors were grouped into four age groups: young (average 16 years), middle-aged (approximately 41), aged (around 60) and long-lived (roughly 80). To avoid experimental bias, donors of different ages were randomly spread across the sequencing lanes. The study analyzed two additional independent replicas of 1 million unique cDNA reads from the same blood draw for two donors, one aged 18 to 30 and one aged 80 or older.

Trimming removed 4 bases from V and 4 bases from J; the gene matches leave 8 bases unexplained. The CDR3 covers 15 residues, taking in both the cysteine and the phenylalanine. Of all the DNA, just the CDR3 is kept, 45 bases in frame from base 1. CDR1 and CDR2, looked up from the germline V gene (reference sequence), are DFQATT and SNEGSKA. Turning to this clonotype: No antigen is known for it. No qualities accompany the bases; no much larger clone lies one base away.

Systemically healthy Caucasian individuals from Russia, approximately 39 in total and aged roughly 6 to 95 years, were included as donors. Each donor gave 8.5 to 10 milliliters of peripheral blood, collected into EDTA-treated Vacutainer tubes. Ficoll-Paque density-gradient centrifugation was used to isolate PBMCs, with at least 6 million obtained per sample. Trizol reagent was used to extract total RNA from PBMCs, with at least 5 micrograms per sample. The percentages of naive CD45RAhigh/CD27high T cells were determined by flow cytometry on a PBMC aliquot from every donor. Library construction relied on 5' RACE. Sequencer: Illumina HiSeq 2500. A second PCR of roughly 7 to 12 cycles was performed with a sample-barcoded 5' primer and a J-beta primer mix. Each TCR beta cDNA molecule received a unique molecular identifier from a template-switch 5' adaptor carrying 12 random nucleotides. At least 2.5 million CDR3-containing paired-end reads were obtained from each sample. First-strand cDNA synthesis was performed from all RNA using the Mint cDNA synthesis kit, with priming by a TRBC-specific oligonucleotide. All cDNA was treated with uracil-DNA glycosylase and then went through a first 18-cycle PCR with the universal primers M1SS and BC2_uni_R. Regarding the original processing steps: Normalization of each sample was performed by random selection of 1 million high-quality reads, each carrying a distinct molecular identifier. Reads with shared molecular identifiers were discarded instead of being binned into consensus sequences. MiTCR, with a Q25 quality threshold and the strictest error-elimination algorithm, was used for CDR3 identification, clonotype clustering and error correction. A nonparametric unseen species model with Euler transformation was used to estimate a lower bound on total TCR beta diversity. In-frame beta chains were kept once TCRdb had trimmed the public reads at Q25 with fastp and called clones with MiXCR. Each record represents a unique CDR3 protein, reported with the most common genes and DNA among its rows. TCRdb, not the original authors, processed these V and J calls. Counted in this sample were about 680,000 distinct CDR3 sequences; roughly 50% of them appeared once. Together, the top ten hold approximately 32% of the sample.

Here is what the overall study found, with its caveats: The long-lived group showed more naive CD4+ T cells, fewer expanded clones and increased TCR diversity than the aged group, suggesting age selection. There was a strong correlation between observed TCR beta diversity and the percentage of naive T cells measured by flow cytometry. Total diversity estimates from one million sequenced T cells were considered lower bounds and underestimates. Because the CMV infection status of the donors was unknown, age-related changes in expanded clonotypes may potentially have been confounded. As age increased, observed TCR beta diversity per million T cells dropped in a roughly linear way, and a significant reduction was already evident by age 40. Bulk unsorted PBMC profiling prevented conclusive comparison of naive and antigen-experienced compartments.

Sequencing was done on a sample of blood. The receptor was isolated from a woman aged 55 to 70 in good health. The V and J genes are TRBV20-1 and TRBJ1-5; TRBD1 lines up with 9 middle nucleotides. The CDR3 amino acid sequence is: CSANSAGTGNQPQHF. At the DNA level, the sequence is TGCAGTGCTAATTCCGCCGGGACAGGGAATCAGCCCCAGCATTTT.